Listed below are T cell receptor beta chains from one sample, sequenced in a study of siplizumab effects on memory and regulatory T cells. Clones were read by immunoSEQ multiplex PCR, and TCRdb kept only the in-frame ones, dropping some. The sample records 90,000 to 110,000 clones, 92% being singletons. Sequenced sample: Tregs sorted from blood. These receptors all stem from a human donor in good health. CDR3s include the opening cysteine and the closing phenylalanine or tryptophan. D genes are given only for firm matches. Rows give clone size only sometimes, using once, few, many, or a class for an expanded clone.

CASSPGTADSNQPQHF	TGTGCCAGCTCACCTGGGACAGCCGATAGCAATCAGCCCCAGCATTTT	TRBV18	TRBJ1-5	.	TRBD1
CASSLRANEQYF	TGCGCCAGCAGCCTGCGGGCAAACGAGCAGTACTTC	TRBV4-1	TRBJ2-7	.	.
CASSVEAVQNSPLHF	TGTGCCAGCAGCGTAGAGGCAGTCCAGAATTCACCCCTCCACTTT	TRBV9	TRBJ1-6	.	.
CATSSSTDTQYF	TGTGCCACCTCATCTAGCACAGATACGCAGTATTTT	TRBV2	TRBJ2-3	.	.
CASRSLGTDGYTF	TGTGCCAGCAGATCTCTCGGGACGGATGGCTACACCTTC	TRBV2	TRBJ1-2	once	.
CAWRTDYTGELFF	TGTGCCTGGAGGACGGATTACACCGGGGAGCTGTTTTTT	TRBV30	TRBJ2-2	.	.
CASSYRGGDTQYF	TGTGCCAGCAGCTACCGAGGGGGGGATACGCAGTATTTT	TRBV5-4	TRBJ2-3	.	.
CASGTSGRDTQYF	TGCGCCAGCGGGACTAGCGGGAGAGATACGCAGTATTTT	TRBV10-1	TRBJ2-3	.	TRBD2
CASSLVLPGLAGDYEQYF	TGCGCCAGCAGCTTGGTACTACCCGGACTAGCGGGTGACTACGAGCAGTACTTC	TRBV5-1	TRBJ2-7	once	TRBD2
CASSFLGAPLEYF	TGTGCCAGCAGTTTCTTGGGGGCCCCTCTTGAGTACTTC	TRBV7-9	TRBJ2-5	.	.
CASSFFGRLGYTF	TGTGCCAGCAGTTTTTTTGGGCGGCTGGGCTACACCTTC	TRBV28	TRBJ1-2	.	.
CASSFTERELFF	TGTGCCAGCAGCTTCACAGAGCGGGAGCTGTTTTTT	TRBV7-9	TRBJ2-2	.	.
CASSQDLVEAFF	TGCGCCAGCAGCCAAGATCTTGTTGAAGCTTTCTTT	TRBV4-1	TRBJ1-1	.	.
CASSVGPGEGEAFF	TGTGCCAGCAGCGTGGGTCCCGGGGAAGGTGAAGCTTTCTTT	TRBV9	TRBJ1-1	.	.
CASSLDGIYGYTF	TGCGCCAGCAGCTTGGACGGGATATATGGCTACACCTTC	TRBV5-1	TRBJ1-2	.	.
CASSTPGGFYGYTF	TGTGCCAGCTCAACTCCGGGGGGGTTTTATGGCTACACCTTC	TRBV5-6	TRBJ1-2	.	.
CASTSSTLRSTGELFF	TGTGCCAGCACCTCCTCGACCCTTAGGTCTACCGGGGAGCTGTTTTTT	TRBV5-5	TRBJ2-2	.	.
CASSPTGGSGANVLTF	TGTGCCAGCAGCCCTACAGGGGGCTCTGGGGCCAACGTCCTGACTTTC	TRBV5-4	TRBJ2-6	once	TRBD1
CASSEGARGYEQYF	TGTGCCAGCAGTGAAGGGGCCAGGGGCTACGAGCAGTACTTC	TRBV6-1	TRBJ2-7	.	.
CASSRIGVTGAFF	TGCGCCAGCAGTCGAATAGGGGTGACTGGAGCTTTCTTT	TRBV23-1	TRBJ1-1	.	.
CASSQALAGGGQETQYF	TGTGCCAGCAGCCAAGCTCTAGCGGGGGGCGGACAAGAGACCCAGTACTTC	TRBV4-2	TRBJ2-5	.	TRBD2
CASSVLGPESPLHF	TGTGCCAGCAGTGTTTTGGGGCCTGAGTCACCCCTCCACTTT	TRBV25-1	TRBJ1-6	.	.
CASSFRGSSYNEQFF	TGTGCCAGCAGCTTCAGGGGGAGCTCCTACAATGAGCAGTTCTTC	TRBV5-6	TRBJ2-1	.	TRBD1
CASRVFGPQHF	TGTGCCAGCCGGGTCTTTGGGCCCCAGCATTTT	TRBV28	TRBJ1-5	few	.
CASSIPKPGQTNQPQHF	TGTGCCAGTAGTATCCCTAAACCGGGACAGACCAATCAGCCCCAGCATTTT	TRBV19	TRBJ1-5	.	TRBD1
CASSLVGQGYSTNEKLFF	TGTGCCAGCAGCTTGGTGGGACAGGGTTATTCCACTAATGAAAAACTGTTTTTT	TRBV5-5	TRBJ1-4	.	TRBD1
CASLAGGTGELFF	TGCGCCAGCTTAGCGGGAGGCACCGGGGAGCTGTTTTTT	TRBV5-1	TRBJ2-2	.	TRBD2
CASSTGGGEQFF	TGTGCCAGCAGTACCGGGGGGGGTGAGCAGTTCTTC	TRBV6-5	TRBJ2-1	.	TRBD2
CASSLNPGVFGANVLTF	TGTGCCAGCAGCTTGAATCCGGGGGTCTTTGGGGCCAACGTCCTGACTTTC	TRBV11-1	TRBJ2-6	.	.
CASSWDSFDPGELFF	TGTGCCAGCAGCTGGGATAGCTTCGACCCCGGGGAGCTGTTTTTT	TRBV7-9	TRBJ2-2	.	.
CAWSHWGTSNYGYTF	TGTGCCTGGAGTCACTGGGGCACCTCTAACTATGGCTACACCTTC	TRBV30	TRBJ1-2	.	.
CASSAVTGARDTGELFF	TGTGCCAGCAGCGCGGTAACAGGCGCTCGGGACACCGGGGAGCTGTTTTTT	TRBV9	TRBJ2-2	.	.
CASSPGAGKIYTDTQYF	TGTGCCAGCAGCCCCGGGGCAGGCAAAATTTACACAGATACGCAGTATTTT	TRBV6-4	TRBJ2-3	.	.
CAVHRAANSYNEQFF	TGTGCCGTCCATAGGGCGGCCAATTCCTACAATGAGCAGTTCTTC	TRBV30	TRBJ2-1	.	.
CASSQRTAKPSYGYTF	TGCGCCAGCAGCCAGAGGACCGCAAAACCCTCCTATGGCTACACCTTC	TRBV4-1	TRBJ1-2	.	.
CASSPNGGMGGYTF	TGTGCCAGCTCACCCAACGGGGGAATGGGCGGCTACACCTTC	TRBV18	TRBJ1-2	.	.
CASSSWNEQFF	TGTGCCAGCAGCTCTTGGAATGAGCAGTTCTTC	TRBV7-9	TRBJ2-1	.	.
CASSPPDTVYEQYF	TGCGCCAGCAGCCCCCCGGACACGGTCTACGAGCAGTACTTC	TRBV4-1	TRBJ2-7	.	.
CASSSRDGGYTF	TGCGCCAGCAGCTCCAGGGATGGGGGCTACACCTTC	TRBV5-1	TRBJ1-2	.	.
CASSYSTGTGGTEAFF	TGTGCCAGCAGTTACTCGACGGGGACGGGGGGTACTGAAGCTTTCTTT	TRBV6-5	TRBJ1-1	.	.
CAWERGGTNEKLFF	TGTGCCTGGGAAAGGGGTGGTACTAATGAAAAACTGTTTTTT	TRBV2	TRBJ1-4	once	.
CSARYNNEQFF	TGCAGTGCTAGGTACAACAATGAGCAGTTCTTC	TRBV20-1	TRBJ2-1	.	.
CASTPHVRQPLNTEAFF	TGTGCCAGCACCCCTCATGTCCGTCAACCCCTGAACACTGAAGCTTTCTTT	TRBV5-6	TRBJ1-1	once	.
CASSLWTTAYEQYF	TGTGCCAGCAGCCTATGGACTACCGCCTACGAGCAGTACTTC	TRBV7-2	TRBJ2-7	.	.
CASTAGGLIGELFF	TGTGCCAGCACAGCCGGGGGGCTGATCGGGGAGCTGTTTTTT	TRBV25-1	TRBJ2-2	.	.
CASSYFSRTNEKLFF	TGTGCCAGCAGTTATTTCTCGCGCACTAATGAAAAACTGTTTTTT	TRBV6-5	TRBJ1-4	.	.
CASSFYSGEQYF	TGTGCCAGCAGCTTTTACAGTGGCGAGCAGTACTTC	TRBV5-4	TRBJ2-7	.	.
CASSLVSNQPQHF	TGTGCCAGCAGCTTAGTCAGCAATCAGCCCCAGCATTTT	TRBV7-8	TRBJ1-5	.	.
CAWSVPLGRPRGDTQYF	TGTGCCTGGAGTGTCCCTTTGGGGCGGCCCCGGGGGGATACGCAGTATTTT	TRBV30	TRBJ2-3	.	.
CASSSFSGVNSPLHF	TGTGCCAGCAGTTCATTTTCAGGGGTTAATTCACCCCTCCACTTT	TRBV6-5	TRBJ1-6	.	.
CSARSGNEQYF	TGCAGTGCTAGATCGGGGAACGAGCAGTACTTC	TRBV20-1	TRBJ2-7	few	.
CASSPFGGESYNEQFF	TGTGCCAGCTCACCATTTGGGGGGGAGTCCTACAATGAGCAGTTCTTC	TRBV18	TRBJ2-1	.	TRBD2
CASNYRATNEKLFF	TGTGCCAGCAATTACAGGGCAACTAATGAAAAACTGTTTTTT	TRBV6-6	TRBJ1-4	.	.
CASSRNGGQYF	TGTGCCAGCAGCCGTAACGGCGGTCAGTACTTC	TRBV6-6	TRBJ2-7	.	.